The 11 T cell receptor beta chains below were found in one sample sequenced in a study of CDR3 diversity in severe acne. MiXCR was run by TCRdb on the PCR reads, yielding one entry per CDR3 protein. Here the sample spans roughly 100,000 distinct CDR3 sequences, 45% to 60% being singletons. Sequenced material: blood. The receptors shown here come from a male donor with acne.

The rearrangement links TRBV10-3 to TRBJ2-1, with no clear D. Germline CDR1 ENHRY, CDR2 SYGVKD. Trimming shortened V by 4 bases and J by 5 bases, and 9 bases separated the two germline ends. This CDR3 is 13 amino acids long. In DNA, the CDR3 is TGTGCCATCAGTGGGGCGCAGAACAATGAGCAGTTCTTC. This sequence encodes CAISGAQNNEQFF.

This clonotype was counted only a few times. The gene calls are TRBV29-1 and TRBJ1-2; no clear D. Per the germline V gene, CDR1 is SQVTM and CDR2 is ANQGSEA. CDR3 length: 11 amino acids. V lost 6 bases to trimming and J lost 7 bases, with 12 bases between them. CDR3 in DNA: TGCAGCGTAGCGGCGGGCGGTGGCTACACCTTC. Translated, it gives CSVAAGGGYTF.

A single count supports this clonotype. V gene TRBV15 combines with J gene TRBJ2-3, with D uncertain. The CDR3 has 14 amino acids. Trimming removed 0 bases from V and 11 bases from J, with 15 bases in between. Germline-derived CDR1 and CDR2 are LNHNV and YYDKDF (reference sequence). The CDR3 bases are TGTGCCACCAGCAGAGAGGCTAATTACAATGAGCAGTATTTT. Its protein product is CATSREANYNEQYF.

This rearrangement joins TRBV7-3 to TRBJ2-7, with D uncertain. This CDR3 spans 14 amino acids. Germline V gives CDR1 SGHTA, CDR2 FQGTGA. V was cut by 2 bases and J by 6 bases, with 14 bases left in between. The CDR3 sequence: CASSLSDLVAEQYF. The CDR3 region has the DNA TGTGCCAGCAGCTTATCGGATTTGGTGGCCGAGCAGTACTTC.

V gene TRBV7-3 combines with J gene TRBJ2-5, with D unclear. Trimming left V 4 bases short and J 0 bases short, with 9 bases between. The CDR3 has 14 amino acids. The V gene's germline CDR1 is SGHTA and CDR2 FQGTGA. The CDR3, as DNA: TGTGCCAGCAGCTCCGACGGGTACCAAGAGACCCAGTACTTC. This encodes CASSSDGYQETQYF.

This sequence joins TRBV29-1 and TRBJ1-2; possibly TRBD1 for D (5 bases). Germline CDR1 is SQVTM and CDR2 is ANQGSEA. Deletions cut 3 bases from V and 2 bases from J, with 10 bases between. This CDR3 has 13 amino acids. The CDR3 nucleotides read TGCAGCGTTGACGACAGAAACAACTATGGCTACACCTTC. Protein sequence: CSVDDRNNYGYTF.

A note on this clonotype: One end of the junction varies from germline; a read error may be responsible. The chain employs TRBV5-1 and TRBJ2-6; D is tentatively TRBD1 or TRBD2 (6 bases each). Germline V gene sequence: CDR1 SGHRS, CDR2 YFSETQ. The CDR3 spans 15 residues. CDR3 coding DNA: TGCGCCAGGAGCTGGGGGGCCTCTGGGGCCAACGTCCTGACTTTC. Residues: CARSWGASGANVLTF.

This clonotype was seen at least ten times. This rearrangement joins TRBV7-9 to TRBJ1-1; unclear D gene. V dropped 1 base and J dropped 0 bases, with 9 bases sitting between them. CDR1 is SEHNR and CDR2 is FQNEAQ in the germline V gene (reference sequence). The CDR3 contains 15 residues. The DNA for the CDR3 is TGTGCCAGCAGCTTAGTAGTAGGTTTGAACACTGAAGCTTTCTTT. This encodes CASSLVVGLNTEAFF.

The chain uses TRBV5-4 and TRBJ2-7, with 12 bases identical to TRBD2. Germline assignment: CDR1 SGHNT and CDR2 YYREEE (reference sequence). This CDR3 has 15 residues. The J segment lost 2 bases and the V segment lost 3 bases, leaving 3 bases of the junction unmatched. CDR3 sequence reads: CASSWTSGTAYEQYF. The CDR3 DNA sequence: TGTGCCAGCAGCTGGACTAGCGGGACTGCCTACGAGCAGTACTTC. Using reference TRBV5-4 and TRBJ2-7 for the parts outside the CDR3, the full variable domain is ETGVTQSPTHLIKTRGQQVTLRCSSQSGHNTVSWYQQALGQGPQFIFQYYREEENGRGNFPPRFSGLQFPNYSSELNVNALELDDSALYLCASSWTSGTAYEQYFGPGTRLTVT.

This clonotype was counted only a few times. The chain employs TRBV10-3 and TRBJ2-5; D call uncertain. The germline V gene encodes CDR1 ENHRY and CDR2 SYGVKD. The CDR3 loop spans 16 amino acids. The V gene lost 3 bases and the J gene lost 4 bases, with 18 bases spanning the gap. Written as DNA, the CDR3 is TGTGCCATCAGTGACCCTCTAAGAGGTAGCCGAGAGACCCAGTACTTC. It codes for CAISDPLRGSRETQYF.

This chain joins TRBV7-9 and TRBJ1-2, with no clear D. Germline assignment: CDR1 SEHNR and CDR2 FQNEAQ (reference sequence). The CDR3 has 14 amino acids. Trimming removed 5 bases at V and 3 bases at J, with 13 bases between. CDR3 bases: TGTGCCAGCAGCGCACTACAGCATCACTATGGCTACACCTTC. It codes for CASSALQHHYGYTF.